The clone carrying this T cell receptor (beta chain) was seen only a few times. Trimming removed 3 bases from V and 6 bases from J; junction bases left unmatched: 9. The germline V gene encodes CDR1 KGHSH and CDR2 LQKENI. This CDR3 is built from 16 residues. This entry is derived from a study of blood T cell repertoires in COVID-19. TCRdb's table, derived via immunoSEQ multiplex PCR, lists solely in-frame clones and lacks some. There are about 84,000 clones in the sample; more than 80% occur only once, and around 27% lies in the top ten. The gene calls are TRBV18 and TRBJ2-2, with 8 bases that match TRBD1. The sequence was collected from a woman aged 80 or over with acute or convalescent COVID-19. The sample consisted of peripheral blood. The CDR3 loop reads CASSPSTGEIAGELFF. The DNA of the CDR3 is TGTGCCAGCTCACCCTCGACAGGGGAGATCGCCGGGGAGCTGTTTTTT.